This is a list of T cell receptor beta chains from one sample in a study of beta chain features in type 1 diabetes. The table came from immunoSEQ multiplex PCR; TCRdb's copy has only in-frame clones and leaves some out. The data contain about 150,000 clones, less than 10% of them seen just once; the ten biggest clones take up under 0.6%. Sequencing used central memory CD4+ T cells from blood. Receptor source: a man aged 18 to 30 with type 1 diabetes. The CDR3 runs from the conserved cysteine through the conserved F or W. D genes are given only for firm matches. A clone size is listed for some rows: how often the clone was seen (once, few, many), or a class if it is expanded.

d_call j_call clone_size v_call cdr3_aa cdr3_nt
. TRBJ1-5 . TRBV30 CAWSRDSYGYSNQPQHF TGTGCCTGGAGCCGGGACTCCTACGGGTATAGCAATCAGCCCCAGCATTTT
TRBD2 TRBJ2-1 few TRBV12-5 CASGTTSGGENEQFF TGTGCTAGTGGGACGACTAGCGGGGGGGAAAATGAGCAGTTCTTC
. TRBJ2-6 few TRBV2 CASSPISGLTSGANVLTF TGTGCCAGCAGCCCCATTTCGGGACTTACCTCTGGGGCCAACGTCCTGACTTTC
TRBD2 TRBJ2-4 many TRBV15 CATSRDPGGSGRYVAKNIQYF TGTGCCACCAGCAGAGATCCAGGGGGTAGCGGGAGGTACGTCGCCAAAAACATTCAGTACTTC
TRBD1 TRBJ2-6 few TRBV18 CASSPPSGQGAFGANVLTF TGTGCCAGCTCACCACCGTCTGGGCAGGGGGCGTTTGGGGCCAACGTCCTGACTTTC
TRBD2 TRBJ2-5 few TRBV7-2 CASSIAGTRKETQYF TGTGCCAGCAGCATTGCCGGGACTAGAAAAGAGACCCAGTACTTC
TRBD1 TRBJ2-5 . TRBV6-5 CASSGEGGRGTQYF TGTGCCAGCAGTGGGGAAGGGGGCCGGGGGACCCAGTACTTC
. TRBJ2-7 few TRBV13 CASSPHPGTQQYF TGTGCCAGCAGCCCGCATCCCGGGACACAGCAGTACTTC
TRBD2 TRBJ2-1 few TRBV5-4 CASSFGTSGISSYNEQFF TGTGCCAGCAGCTTTGGGACTAGCGGAATTAGCTCCTACAATGAGCAGTTCTTC
TRBD1 TRBJ1-5 few TRBV18 CASSQGQPSNQPQHF TGTGCCAGCTCACAGGGACAGCCTAGCAATCAGCCCCAGCATTTT
TRBD2 TRBJ2-7 few TRBV4-1 CASSLTTGTSGVSYEQYF TGCGCCAGCAGCCTAACGACCGGGACTAGCGGGGTCTCCTACGAGCAGTACTTC
TRBD1 TRBJ2-1 many TRBV15 CATSGGQAGREQFF TGTGCCACCAGCGGAGGACAGGCCGGCAGGGAGCAGTTCTTC
. TRBJ1-1 few TRBV5-1 CASSLDINMNTEAFF TGCGCCAGCAGCTTGGACATTAACATGAACACTGAAGCTTTCTTT
TRBD1 TRBJ1-1 . TRBV18 CASSPYEQGAEAFF TGTGCCAGCTCACCATACGAACAGGGGGCTGAAGCTTTCTTT
TRBD2 TRBJ2-3 . TRBV18 CASSPGLAVTDTQYF TGTGCCAGCTCACCGGGACTAGCGGTTACAGATACGCAGTATTTT
TRBD1 TRBJ2-7 . TRBV7-9 CASSFTGGMGEQYF TGTGCCAGCAGCTTCACAGGGGGAATGGGAGAGCAGTACTTC
. TRBJ2-5 few TRBV5-6 CASSRWGEETQYF TGTGCCAGCAGCCGCTGGGGGGAAGAGACCCAGTACTTC
TRBD1 TRBJ2-7 few TRBV5-1 CASSLPDRGKNEQYF TGCGCCAGCAGCTTACCCGACAGGGGCAAGAACGAGCAGTACTTC
. TRBJ2-1 few TRBV19 CASKEGGGVNEQFF TGTGCCAGTAAGGAGGGAGGGGGAGTCAATGAGCAGTTCTTC
TRBD2 TRBJ2-7 few TRBV6-1 CASSEGVAGAYEQYF TGTGCCAGCAGTGAAGGGGTAGCGGGAGCCTACGAGCAGTACTTC
TRBD1 TRBJ2-3 . TRBV6-5 CASSPQGTTDTQYF TGTGCCAGCAGCCCACAGGGGACCACAGATACGCAGTATTTT
. TRBJ2-2 many TRBV11-2 CASRSGWGTGELFF TGTGCCAGCAGGTCAGGGTGGGGCACCGGGGAGCTGTTTTTT
TRBD1 TRBJ1-2 . TRBV7-2 CASSPPGAGGYGYTF TGTGCCAGCAGCCCACCGGGGGCAGGGGGCTATGGCTACACCTTC
TRBD2 TRBJ2-5 . TRBV19 CALAEASGQQETQYF TGTGCCCTCGCGGAGGCTAGCGGGCAACAAGAGACCCAGTACTTC
. TRBJ1-5 . TRBV7-2 CASSRDGNQPQHF TGTGCCAGCAGCCGCGACGGGAATCAGCCCCAGCATTTT
. TRBJ2-2 . TRBV6-6 CASSGRTLTGELFF TGTGCCAGCAGTGGCCGAACCTTGACCGGGGAGCTGTTTTTT
TRBD1 TRBJ1-5 few TRBV19 CASSTDRGSNQPQHF TGTGCCAGTAGCACGGACAGGGGCAGCAATCAGCCCCAGCATTTT
TRBD1 TRBJ1-3 . TRBV11-2 CASSSDRVLGNTIYF TGTGCCAGCAGCTCGGACAGGGTCCTCGGAAACACCATATATTTT
. TRBJ2-5 . TRBV9 CASSVREQVGTQYF TGTGCCAGCAGCGTACGAGAGCAGGTCGGGACCCAGTACTTC
TRBD2 TRBJ2-7 . TRBV28 CASSVSSGSGEQYF TGTGCCAGCAGTGTATCTAGCGGGAGCGGAGAGCAGTACTTC
TRBD1 TRBJ1-2 . TRBV4-2 CASSSPDRGRGYTF TGTGCCAGCAGCTCGCCAGACAGGGGGCGAGGCTACACCTTC
. TRBJ2-3 few TRBV11-2 CASSLRATIGSGNTDTQYF TGTGCCAGCAGCCTTAGAGCGACAATCGGGTCGGGAAACACAGATACGCAGTATTTT
TRBD2 TRBJ2-5 . TRBV18 CASSFQSGGAQETQYF TGTGCCAGCTCATTCCAAAGCGGGGGGGCCCAAGAGACCCAGTACTTC